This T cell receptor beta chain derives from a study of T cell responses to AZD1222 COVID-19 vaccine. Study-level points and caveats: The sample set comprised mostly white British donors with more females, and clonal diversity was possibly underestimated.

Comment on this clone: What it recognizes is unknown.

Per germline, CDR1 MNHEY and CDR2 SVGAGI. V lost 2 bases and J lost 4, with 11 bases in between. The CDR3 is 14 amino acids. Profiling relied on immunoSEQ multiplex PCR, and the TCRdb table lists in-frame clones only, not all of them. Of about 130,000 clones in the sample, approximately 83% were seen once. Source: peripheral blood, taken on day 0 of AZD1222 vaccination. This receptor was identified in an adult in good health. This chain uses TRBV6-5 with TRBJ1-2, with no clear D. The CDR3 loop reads CASSYVGDSYGYTF. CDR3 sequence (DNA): TGTGCCAGCAGTTACGTCGGGGATTCCTATGGCTACACCTTC.